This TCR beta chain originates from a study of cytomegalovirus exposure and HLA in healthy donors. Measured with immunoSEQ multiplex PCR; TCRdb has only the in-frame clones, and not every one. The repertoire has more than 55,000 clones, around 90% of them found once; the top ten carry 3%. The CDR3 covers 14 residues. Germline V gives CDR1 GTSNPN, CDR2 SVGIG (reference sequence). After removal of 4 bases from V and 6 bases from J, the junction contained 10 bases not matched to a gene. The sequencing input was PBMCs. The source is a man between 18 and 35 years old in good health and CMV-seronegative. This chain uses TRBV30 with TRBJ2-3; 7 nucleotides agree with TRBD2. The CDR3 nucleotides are TGTGCCTGGAACCCCGGGGGGAGGGGTGATACGCAGTATTTT. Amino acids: CAWNPGGRGDTQYF.